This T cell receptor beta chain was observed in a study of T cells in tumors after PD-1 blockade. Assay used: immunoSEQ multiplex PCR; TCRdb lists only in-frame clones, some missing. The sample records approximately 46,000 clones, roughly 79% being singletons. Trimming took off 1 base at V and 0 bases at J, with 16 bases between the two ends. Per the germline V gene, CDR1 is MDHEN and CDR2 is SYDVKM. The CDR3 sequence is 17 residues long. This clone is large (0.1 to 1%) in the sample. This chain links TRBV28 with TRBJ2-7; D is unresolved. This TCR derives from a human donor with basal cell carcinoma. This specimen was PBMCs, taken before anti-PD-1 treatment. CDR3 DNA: TGTGCCAGCAGTTTATACATACGTTTCCCGAGCTCCTACGAGCAGTACTTC. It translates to CASSLYIRFPSSYEQYF.